Listed below are T cell receptor beta chains from one sample, sequenced in a study of blood T cell repertoires in COVID-19. Sequencing used immunoSEQ multiplex PCR; TCRdb keeps in-frame clones, though not all of them. The sample holds approximately 50,000 clones; roughly 84% are singletons and the top ten take 7.8%. The sequencing sample was made of peripheral blood. Receptors were obtained from a man aged 45-65 years with active COVID-19. CDR3s include the opening cysteine and the closing phenylalanine or tryptophan. D genes are given only for firm matches. Clone size, where shown, is once, few, many, or a class for clones that have expanded.

TRBD1 NA TRBJ2-1 TRBV24-1 CATSSLTGASHNEQFF TGTGCCACCAGCTCTTTGACAGGGGCTTCCCACAATGAGCAGTTCTTC
NA NA TRBJ2-1 TRBV5-6 CASSLASTHNEQFF TGTGCCAGCAGCTTGGCCTCGACACACAATGAGCAGTTCTTC
TRBD1 NA TRBJ1-4 TRBV6-5 CASSQSRTGLEKLFF TGTGCCAGCAGCCAAAGCCGGACAGGACTTGAAAAACTGTTTTTT
TRBD1 NA TRBJ2-7 TRBV10-3 CAISLSQTGGENEQYF TGTGCCATCAGTCTCTCGCAGACAGGGGGCGAAAACGAGCAGTACTTC
NA NA TRBJ1-5 TRBV21-1 CASKKVRDRVSITPQHF TGTGCCAGCAAAAAAGTCCGGGACAGGGTTTCGATAACGCCCCAGCATTTT
TRBD1 NA TRBJ2-7 TRBV7-9 CASSLTGGPHEQYF TGTGCCAGCAGCTTGACAGGGGGTCCCCACGAGCAGTACTTC
NA NA TRBJ2-5 TRBV3-1/TRBV3-2 CASSQFSIQETQYF TGTGCCAGCAGCCAGTTTTCCATCCAAGAGACCCAGTACTTC
NA NA TRBJ2-3 TRBV11-2 CASSLAGTDTQYF TGTGCCAGCAGCTTAGCGGGTACAGATACGCAGTATTTT
NA NA TRBJ1-2 TRBV3-1/TRBV3-2 CASSQEPGREDYGYTF TGTGCCAGCAGCCAAGAACCTGGCAGGGAAGACTATGGCTACACCTTC
TRBD2 NA TRBJ2-2 TRBV11-2 CASSLRTKVSGRPGELFF TGTGCCAGCAGCTTACGAACCAAGGTTAGCGGGAGACCCGGGGAGCTGTTTTTT
NA NA TRBJ2-7 TRBV6-2/TRBV6-3 CASSYTAQSSYEQYF TGTGCCAGCAGTTATACAGCCCAAAGCTCCTACGAGCAGTACTTC
NA NA TRBJ1-4 TRBV5-5 CASSPMGGEVTANEKLFF TGTGCCAGCAGCCCTATGGGAGGGGAGGTGACGGCTAATGAAAAACTGTTTTTT
TRBD2 NA TRBJ2-1 TRBV3-1/TRBV3-2 CASSQPGVAGGLRNEQFF TGTGCCAGCAGCCAACCAGGGGTCGCGGGAGGTCTTCGAAATGAGCAGTTCTTC
TRBD2 NA TRBJ2-7 TRBV9 CASSFGGSVYEQYF TGTGCCAGCAGCTTTGGCGGGAGCGTCTACGAGCAGTACTTC
NA NA TRBJ2-1 TRBV7-3 CASSALGWGDEQFF TGTGCCAGCAGCGCCTTGGGCTGGGGGGATGAGCAGTTCTTC
NA NA TRBJ2-7 TRBV14 CASSHKQGSSYEQYF TGTGCCAGCAGCCATAAACAGGGATCCTCCTACGAGCAGTACTTC
TRBD2 NA TRBJ2-3 TRBV9 CASSSSGTSGTGDTQYF TGTGCCAGCAGCTCCTCGGGGACTAGCGGGACTGGAGATACGCAGTATTTT
TRBD1 NA TRBJ1-1 TRBV28 CASTRGTEAFF TGTGCCAGCACCAGGGGGACTGAAGCTTTCTTT
TRBD2 NA TRBJ2-5 TRBV9 CASSVSSGQETQYF TGTGCCAGCAGCGTATCTAGCGGGCAAGAGACCCAGTACTTC
NA once TRBJ1-4 TRBV4-2 CASSQAGTRDEKLFF TGTGCCAGCAGCCAAGCGGGAACAAGGGATGAAAAACTGTTTTTT
NA NA TRBJ2-3 TRBV5-1 CASSSAGSTDTQYF TGCGCCAGCAGTTCCGCGGGGAGCACAGATACGCAGTATTTT
NA NA TRBJ1-6 TRBV18 CASSPTGKDSPLHF TGTGCCAGCTCACCCACAGGGAAGGATTCACCCCTCCACTTT
NA once TRBJ2-7 TRBV6-5 CASSYSRGIPEQYF TGTGCCAGCAGTTACTCTCGGGGGATACCCGAGCAGTACTTC
TRBD2 once TRBJ2-1 TRBV5-4 CASSRYLAGIDHEQFF TGTGCCAGCAGCCGTTACCTAGCGGGAATAGACCATGAGCAGTTCTTC
NA NA TRBJ2-2 TRBV28 CASSFHGGVNTGELFF TGTGCCAGCAGTTTTCATGGCGGGGTGAACACCGGGGAGCTGTTTTTT
TRBD1 few TRBJ2-7 TRBV7-9 CASSSGTEAEQYF TGTGCCAGCAGCTCCGGGACAGAGGCCGAGCAGTACTTC
NA NA TRBJ2-3 TRBV6-4 CASSDRGTVQDTQYF TGTGCCAGCAGTGACCGGGGGACAGTACAAGATACGCAGTATTTT
TRBD2 NA TRBJ2-7 TRBV5-5 CASSLGLAGGAPSYEQYF TGTGCCAGCAGCTTGGGACTAGCGGGAGGGGCCCCAAGCTACGAGCAGTACTTC
TRBD2 NA TRBJ2-1 TRBV19 CASSIASSGAYNEQFF TGTGCCAGTAGTATAGCCTCTAGCGGGGCCTACAATGAGCAGTTCTTC